Shown below are 16 T cell receptor beta chains from a single sample sequenced in a study of cytomegalovirus exposure and HLA in healthy donors. In the PCR, 60 Vbeta and 13 Jbeta primers were used. Here immunoSEQ multiplex PCR was the method, and the copy in TCRdb shows in-frame clones only, minus some. The sample lists around 99,000 clones, approximately 76% seen once, with under 9.5% in the top ten. The specimen sequenced was PBMCs. The source is a man aged 40-55 years in good health and CMV-seronegative.

The V gene is TRBV10-3, the J gene TRBJ1-1, with 12 bases aligning to TRBD1. The CDR3 sequence is 15 residues long. J lost 7 bases, V lost 3 bases, and 6 bases had no gene match. CDR1 is ENHRY and CDR2 is SYGVKD in the germline V gene. Written as DNA, the CDR3 is TGTGCCATCAGTGATAGGGACAGGGGGCTAGGTGAAGCTTTCTTT. The encoded protein is CAISDRDRGLGEAFF.

Of note for this clone: The same CDR3 also results from other DNA sequences found in this sample. The chain has TRBV28 and TRBJ2-5; 8 bases align to TRBD2. CDR3 length: 13 amino acids. V lost 10 bases, J lost 5 bases, and 9 bases stayed unmatched. Germline CDR1 MDHEN, CDR2 SYDVKM. The CDR3 protein is CATGRGGLETQYF. The CDR3 nucleotides read TGTGCCACCGGGAGGGGGGGTTTGGAGACCCAGTACTTC. Together with reference TRBV28 and TRBJ2-5, the CDR3 gives the full variable domain: DVKVTQSSRYLVKRTGEKVFLECVQDMDHENMFWYRQDPGLGLRLIYFSYDVKMKEKGDIPEGYSVSREKKERFSLILESASTNQTSMYLCATGRGGLETQYFGPGTRLLVL.

V is TRBV9 and J is TRBJ2-5; TRBD2 matches at 7 bases. Judging by the DNA end, TRBJ2-7 fits better; the J call may be wrong. CDR3 length: 14 amino acids. From germline, CDR1 is SGDLS and CDR2 YYNGEE. CDR3: CASSTKVGGAEQYF. The CDR3 DNA follows: TGTGCCAGCAGCACAAAGGTGGGAGGGGCCGAGCAGTACTTC.

The CDR3 region has the DNA TGCGCCAGCAGCCCGCGGGGACAGGCGAGGGAGACCCAGTACTTC. It is translated as CASSPRGQARETQYF. J is TRBJ2-5 and V is TRBV5-1, with 8 bases aligning to TRBD1. Germline V CDR1 and CDR2: SGHRS, YFSETQ. With 4 bases clipped from V and 5 bases from J, the junction kept 10 bases outside the gene matches. The CDR3 extends over 15 amino acids.

The CDR3 protein is CATSRHRFGTVGADTQYF. Written as DNA, the CDR3 is TGTGCCACCAGCAGACACCGGTTCGGGACAGTTGGTGCAGATACGCAGTATTTT. The chain employs TRBV15 and TRBJ2-3; 7 nucleotides align to TRBD1. The CDR3 loop spans 18 amino acids. Trimming took 2 bases from V and 4 from J; bases not matched to a gene: 15. Germline CDR1 reads LNHNV; CDR2 reads YYDKDF (reference sequence).

The chain couples TRBV27 to TRBJ1-5, with 8 nucleotides matching TRBD1. The CDR3 spans 13 residues. CDR1 MNHEY and CDR2 SMNVEV come from the germline V gene (reference sequence). J was trimmed by 4 bases and V by 8 bases; bases with no gene match: 4. Here the CDR3 reads CASARTGNQPQHF. CDR3 sequence (DNA): TGTGCCAGCGCAAGGACAGGGAATCAGCCCCAGCATTTT.

Written as DNA, the CDR3 is TGTGCCAGCAGCCAAACCGGGACAGGGAGCACTGAAGCTTTCTTT. Its protein product is CASSQTGTGSTEAFF. This chain uses TRBV4-2 with TRBJ1-1, with 9 bases aligning to TRBD1. The CDR3 totals 15 residues. Trimming removed 2 bases from V and 4 bases from J; junction bases left unmatched: 5. CDR1 LGHNA and CDR2 YNFKEQ come from the germline V gene.

The chain combines TRBV11-2 with TRBJ2-1; a possible D gene is TRBD2 (6 bases). The CDR3 contains 13 residues. The V gene's germline CDR1 is SGHAT and CDR2 FQNNGV. Deletions cut 5 bases from V and 5 bases from J, with 10 bases between. The CDR3 protein is CASSPTGDNEQFF. The DNA of the CDR3 is TGTGCCAGCAGCCCAACGGGGGACAATGAGCAGTTCTTC.

The chain employs TRBV2 and TRBJ2-3; 10 bases align to TRBD2. V was pared by 6 bases and J by 2 bases, with 2 bases of the junction left unmatched. The CDR3 loop spans 14 amino acids. Germline assignment: CDR1 SNHLY and CDR2 FYNNEI. This chain's CDR3 is CASSSGGDTDTQYF. CDR3 coding DNA: TGTGCCAGCAGCAGCGGGGGGGACACAGATACGCAGTATTTT. The full variable domain, rest sourced from reference TRBV2 and TRBJ2-3, is EPEVTQTPSHQVTQMGQEVILRCVPISNHLYFYWYRQILGQKVEFLVSFYNNEISEKSEIFDDQFSVERPDGSNFTLKIRSTKLEDSAMYFCASSSGGDTDTQYFGPGTRLTVL.

The J gene is TRBJ1-1, the V gene TRBV5-6; D possibly corresponds to TRBD1 (5 bases). Trimming cost V 5 bases and J 3 bases, with 20 bases left between them. This CDR3 contains 16 residues. Germline-derived CDR1 and CDR2 are SGHDT and YYEEEE. The CDR3 is CASSLMGRPWDTEAFF. The CDR3 nucleotides are TGTGCCAGCAGTTTGATGGGGCGACCGTGGGACACTGAAGCTTTCTTT.

The rearrangement links TRBV7-9 to TRBJ2-7, with TRBD2 matching 7 bases. The CDR3 runs 16 residues. After removal of 2 bases from V and 2 bases from J, the junction contained 9 bases not matched to a gene. Germline V lookup: CDR1 SEHNR, CDR2 FQNEAQ (reference sequence). The CDR3 here is CASSLSAAGDPYEQYF. DNA for the CDR3: TGTGCCAGCAGCTTATCCGCGGCGGGGGACCCCTACGAGCAGTACTTC.

The V gene is TRBV9, the J gene TRBJ2-1; possibly TRBD2 for D (7 bases). Between the trimmed V and J ends, which lost 0 bases and 2 bases, there was a span of 9 bases. The CDR3 loop spans 15 amino acids. The germline CDR1 and CDR2 sequences are SGDLS and YYNGEE. The DNA for the CDR3 is TGTGCCAGCAGCGTAGCGGGGGGCCCCTACAATGAGCAGTTCTTC. The encoded protein is CASSVAGGPYNEQFF. Full variable domain (missing parts from reference TRBV9 and TRBJ2-1): DSGVTQTPKHLITATGQRVTLRCSPRSGDLSVYWYQQSLDQGLQFLIQYYNGEERAKGNILERFSAQQFPDLHSELNLSSLELGDSALYFCASSVAGGPYNEQFFGPGTRLTVL.

This chain joins TRBV9 and TRBJ2-2; 12 bases are a match to TRBD2. This CDR3 is built from 13 residues. CDR1 and CDR2 (germline): SGDLS, YYNGEE. V was clipped by 4 bases and J by 13 bases; unmatched bases: 5. CDR3 amino acids: CASSRLAGVSLFF. The CDR3 DNA is TGTGCCAGCAGCAGACTAGCGGGGGTGTCGCTGTTTTTT.

This clone was counted between two and nine times. A far larger clone lies a single base away; this is likely a read error. Other nucleotide sequences from this sample produce the same CDR3. This chain links TRBV4-1 with TRBJ1-3; D is perhaps TRBD1 (5 bases). The length of the CDR3 is 16 residues. Trimming took off 4 bases at V and 2 bases at J, with 15 bases between the two ends. CDR1 and CDR2 (germline): MGHRA, YSYEKL. The CDR3 nucleotides are TGCGCCAGCAGCCTAAGCAGGGAAATCACTGGAAACACCATATATTTT. It codes for CASSLSREITGNTIYF.

The V call is TRBV7-6, the J call TRBJ1-3; 7 positions agree with TRBD1. V dropped 2 bases and J dropped 2; count of bases not matched to a gene: 3. The CDR3 length is 15 residues. The germline V gene has CDR1 SGHVS and CDR2 FNYEAQ. The CDR3 spells CASSLSGGPGNTIYF. CDR3 in DNA: TGTGCCAGCAGCTTATCAGGGGGTCCTGGAAACACCATATATTTT.

The chain carries TRBV11-2 and TRBJ2-2; tentative D call: TRBD2 (5 bases). V lost 5 bases and J lost 4, with 14 bases in between. The CDR3 consists of 15 residues. Germline values: CDR1 SGHAT, CDR2 FQNNGV. DNA for the CDR3: TGTGCCAGCAGCCCCCTCAGCGGCTTCACCGGGGAGCTGTTTTTT. This sequence encodes CASSPLSGFTGELFF.